This TCR beta chain came from a study of early T cells in non-severe SARS-CoV-2 infection. Study findings and constraints: VDJdb matches were skewed toward anti-spike CD8 T cell responses.

The V end lost 5 bases, the J end lost 3 bases, and 16 bases lay between the germline ends. From germline, CDR1 is SGHVS and CDR2 FNYEAQ. This CDR3 is 16 amino acids long. This clonotype appeared many times. The target antigen is unknown. Unique molecular identifiers were affixed to single, distinct cDNA molecules. TCRdb reprocessed the 5' RACE reads via MiXCR and lists one record per CDR3 protein. The table lists tens of thousands of distinct CDR3 sequences, 5% to 6.5% of them singletons. This TCR derives from an adult who was a healthcare worker with PCR-confirmed SARS-CoV-2 infection or an uninfected control (not recorded which). Sequenced material: whole blood. V gene TRBV7-6 combines with J gene TRBJ2-2; D might be TRBD1 or TRBD2, each matching 5 bases. The CDR3 sequence is CASSQKPGPDTGELFF. DNA for the CDR3: TGTGCCAGCAGCCAAAAACCGGGACCAGACACCGGGGAGCTGTTTTTT.